These 10 T cell receptor beta chains originate from one sample sequenced in a study of metastatic and nonmetastatic thyroid tumors (TCRdb year 2020). Library preparation used PCR. The listed sequencing device is Illumina HiSeq 4000. Through fastp at Q25 and MiXCR, TCRdb rebuilt clones from the public reads, retaining in-frame beta chains. Recorded for this sample are 5,100 or so clones; about 30% of them occurred a single time. The ten largest make up under 30% of the sample. No treatment had been received by any patient before thyroid surgery. Sequenced: adjacent normal tissue. These receptors all stem from a female donor with papillary thyroid cancer or a benign thyroid nodule (not recorded which). Some clones in this sample may be carry-over from other donors' samples.

The V and J genes are TRBV28 and TRBJ2-7; TRBD2 matches at 7 bases. The CDR3 spans 13 residues. The ends lost 6 bases at V and 7 bases at J; junction bases unmatched: 9. Germline V CDR1 and CDR2: MDHEN, SYDVKM. CDR3 DNA sequence: TGTGCCAGCAGCTCCCACACACTAGCGGAGCAGTACTTC. It codes for CASSSHTLAEQYF.

This clone was observed a single time. A much more abundant neighbour one base away suggests this may be a read error. The chain links TRBV5-1 to TRBJ1-1; possibly TRBD1 for D (6 bases). In germline, CDR1 is SGHRS, CDR2 YFSETQ. The CDR3 runs 15 residues. Here the CDR3 DNA reads TGCGCCAGCAGCTTGTTCACAGGGAAGAACACTGAAGCTTTATTT. Its translation is CASSLFTGKNTEALF.

The table lists this clone with many counts. The chain links TRBV6-1 to TRBJ1-5; D is unclear. Germline V gene data show CDR1 as MNHNS and CDR2 as SASEGT. CDR3 length equals 13 residues. V lost 6 bases, J lost 7 bases, and 13 bases lay in between. This CDR3 reads CASSVRTDQPQHF. CDR3 nucleotides: TGTGCCAGCAGCGTTAGGACGGACCAGCCCCAGCATTTT.

This clone was found many times. The chain links TRBV6-1 to TRBJ1-6; D may be TRBD1 (5 bases). There are 14 residues in the CDR3. Between the trimmed V and J ends, which lost 6 bases and 7 bases, there was a span of 13 bases. The germline V gene has CDR1 MNHNS and CDR2 SASEGT. The chain's CDR3 is CASSPGTTNSPLHF. CDR3 nucleotides: TGTGCCAGCAGCCCCGGGACGACGAATTCACCCCTCCACTTT.

This clone occurred a few times. CDR3 nucleotides: TGTGCCAGCAGACGGGACTTATCCTACAATGAGCAGTTCTTC. This translates into CASRRDLSYNEQFF. The chain couples TRBV28 to TRBJ2-1; perhaps TRBD2 as D (6 bases). Trimming cost V 6 bases and J 1 base, with 10 bases left between them. The CDR3 runs 14 residues. Germline V CDR1 and CDR2: MDHEN, SYDVKM.

This clone was observed at least ten times. The chain carries TRBV7-2 and TRBJ1-1; D might be TRBD1 (5 bases). The V gene's germline CDR1 is SGHTA and CDR2 FQGNSA. CDR3 length equals 13 residues. V shed 7 bases and J shed 5 bases, with 14 bases lying between them. The DNA of the CDR3 is TGTGCCAGCACCAAAGGGACGTGGACTGAAGCTTTCTTT. Its protein is CASTKGTWTEAFF.

The rearrangement uses TRBV6-1 and TRBJ1-5, with D possibly TRBD1 on 6 matching bases. The CDR3 runs to 13 residues. Trimming took off 6 bases at V and 7 bases at J, with 13 bases between the two ends. CDR1 MNHNS and CDR2 SASEGT come from the germline V gene. The chain's CDR3 is CASREQGGQPQHF. Written as DNA, the CDR3 is TGTGCCAGCAGGGAACAGGGAGGGCAGCCCCAGCATTTT.

There are a few counts of this clone. Being one base from a much bigger clone, this may be a read error. This chain links TRBV6-1 with TRBJ2-3; D not resolved. The V gene's germline CDR1 is MNHNS and CDR2 SASEGT. The CDR3 is 15 amino acids. The V end was cut by 3 bases, the J end by 0 bases, with 10 bases between. CDR3 in amino acids: CASSDVWFSTDTQYF. The CDR3 bases are TGTGCCAGCAGTGACGTCTGGTTTAGCACAGATACGCAGTATTTT.

The sample holds a few counts of this clone. V and J are TRBV27 and TRBJ2-7; a weak D match, TRBD2 (6 bases). Trimming took off 5 bases at V and 3 bases at J, with 14 bases between the two ends. Germline CDR1 is MNHEY and CDR2 is SMNVEV (reference sequence). The CDR3 loop spans 14 amino acids. The CDR3 loop reads CASSTGSIHYEQYF. The CDR3 nucleotides read TGTGCCAGCAGTACCGGGAGCATCCACTACGAGCAGTACTTC.

As regards this clone: Other DNA sequences in this specimen translate into the identical CDR3. The V gene is TRBV28, the J gene TRBJ1-5; possibly TRBD1 for D (5 bases). This CDR3 has 19 amino acids. V lost 6 bases, J lost 1 base, and 25 bases lay in between. Germline V CDR1 and CDR2: MDHEN, SYDVKM. The CDR3 coding sequence is TGTGCCAGCAGGAGCCGGCGTACAGGTGGGGATCGGAGCAATCAGCCCCAGCATTTT. Protein sequence: CASRSRRTGGDRSNQPQHF.